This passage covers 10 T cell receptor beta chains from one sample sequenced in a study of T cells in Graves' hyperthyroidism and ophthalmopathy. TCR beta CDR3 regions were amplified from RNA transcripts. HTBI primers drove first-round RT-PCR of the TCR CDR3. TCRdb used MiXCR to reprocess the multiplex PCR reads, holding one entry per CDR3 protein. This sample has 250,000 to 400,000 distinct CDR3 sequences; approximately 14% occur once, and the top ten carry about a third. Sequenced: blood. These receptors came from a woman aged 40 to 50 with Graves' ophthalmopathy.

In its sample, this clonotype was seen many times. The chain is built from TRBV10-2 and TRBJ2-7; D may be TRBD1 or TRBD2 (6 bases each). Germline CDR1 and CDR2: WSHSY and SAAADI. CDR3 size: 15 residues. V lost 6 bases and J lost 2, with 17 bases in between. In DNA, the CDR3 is TGCGCCAGCAGGGCTTACAGGGACTTAACCTACGAGCAGTACTTC. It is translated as CASRAYRDLTYEQYF.

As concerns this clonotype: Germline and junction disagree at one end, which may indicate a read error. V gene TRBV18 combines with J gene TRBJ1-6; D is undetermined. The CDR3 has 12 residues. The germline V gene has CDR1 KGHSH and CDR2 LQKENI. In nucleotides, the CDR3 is TGTGCCAGCTCAACACCTGTCCCACCCCTCCACTTT. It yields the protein CASSTPVPPLHF.

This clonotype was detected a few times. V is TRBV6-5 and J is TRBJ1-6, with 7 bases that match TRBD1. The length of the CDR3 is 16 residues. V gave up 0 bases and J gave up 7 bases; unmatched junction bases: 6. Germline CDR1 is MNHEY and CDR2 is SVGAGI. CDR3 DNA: TGTGCCAGCAGTTACTCGGGGGGGACAGAGAATTCACCCCTCCACTTT. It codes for CASSYSGGTENSPLHF.

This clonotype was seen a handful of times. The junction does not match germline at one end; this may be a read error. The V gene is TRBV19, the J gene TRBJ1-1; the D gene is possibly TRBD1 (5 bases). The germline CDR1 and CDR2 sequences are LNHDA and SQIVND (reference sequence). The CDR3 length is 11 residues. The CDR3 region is CASKRDAEAFF. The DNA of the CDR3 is TGTGCCAGTAAGCGGGACGCTGAGGCTTTCTTT.

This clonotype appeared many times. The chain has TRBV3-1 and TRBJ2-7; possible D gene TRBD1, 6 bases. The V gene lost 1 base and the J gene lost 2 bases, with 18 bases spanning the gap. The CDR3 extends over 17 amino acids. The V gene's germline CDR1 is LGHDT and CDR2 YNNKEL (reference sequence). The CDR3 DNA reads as TGTGCCAGCAGCCAAGGAATTTCGAGGACAGCCACCTACGAGCAGTACTTC. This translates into CASSQGISRTATYEQYF.

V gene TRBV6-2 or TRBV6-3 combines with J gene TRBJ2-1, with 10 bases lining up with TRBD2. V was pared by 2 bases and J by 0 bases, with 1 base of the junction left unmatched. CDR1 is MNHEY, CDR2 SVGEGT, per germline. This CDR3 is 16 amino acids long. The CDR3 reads CASSYRTSGSYNEQFF. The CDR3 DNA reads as TGTGCCAGCAGTTACAGGACTAGCGGCTCCTACAATGAGCAGTTCTTC.

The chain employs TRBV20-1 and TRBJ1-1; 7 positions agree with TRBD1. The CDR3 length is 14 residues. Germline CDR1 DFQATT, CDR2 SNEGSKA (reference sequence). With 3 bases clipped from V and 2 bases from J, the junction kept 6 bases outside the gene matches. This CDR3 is CSASGDSSNTEAFF. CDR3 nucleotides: TGCAGTGCTAGCGGGGACAGCTCCAACACTGAAGCTTTCTTT.

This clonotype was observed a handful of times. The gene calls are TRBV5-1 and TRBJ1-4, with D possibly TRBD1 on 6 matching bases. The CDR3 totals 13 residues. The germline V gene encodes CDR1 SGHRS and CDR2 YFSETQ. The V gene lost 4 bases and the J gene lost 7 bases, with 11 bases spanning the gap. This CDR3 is CASSVTGSEKLFF. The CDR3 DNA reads TGCGCCAGCAGCGTGACAGGATCTGAAAAACTGTTTTTT.

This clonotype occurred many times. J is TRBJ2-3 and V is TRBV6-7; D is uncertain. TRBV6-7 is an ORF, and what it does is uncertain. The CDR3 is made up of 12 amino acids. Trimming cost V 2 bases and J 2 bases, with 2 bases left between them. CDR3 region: CASSYNTDTQYF. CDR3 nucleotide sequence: TGTGCCAGCAGTTACAACACAGATACGCAGTATTTT.

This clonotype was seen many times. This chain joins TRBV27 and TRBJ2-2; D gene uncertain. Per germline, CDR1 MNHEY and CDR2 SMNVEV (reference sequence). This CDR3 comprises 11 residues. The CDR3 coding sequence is TGTGCAAGGGTTGTGGCCGGGGAGCTGTTTTTT. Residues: CARVVAGELFF.